This T cell receptor beta chain appears in the sequencing data of a study of blood T cell repertoires in COVID-19. The repertoire was sequenced with immunoSEQ multiplex PCR; TCRdb's copy has only in-frame clones and lacks some. The top ten hold nearly 3.5% of the sample, which has roughly 160,000 clones, 80% seen once. Sequenced: PBMCs or T cells enriched from blood (not recorded which). The receptor's source is an older woman who had recovered from COVID-19.

The CDR3 DNA reads as TGTGCCAGCAGCCCGGACAGGGACATTGTCACCCTCCACTTT. Its protein is CASSPDRDIVTLHF. This chain links TRBV3-1 (or the pseudogene TRBV3-2) with TRBJ1-6; 8 bases align to TRBD1. From germline, CDR1 is LGHDT and CDR2 YNNKEL (reference sequence). CDR3 length equals 14 residues. With 4 bases clipped from V and 14 bases from J, the junction kept 10 bases outside the gene matches.